The clone carrying this T cell receptor beta chain was seen only once. This sample stems from a study of CD8+ T cells in alopecia areata. Once RNA had been extracted, it was reverse transcribed into cDNA to act as the sequencing template. The assay was immunoSEQ multiplex PCR, and TCRdb's table has in-frame clones only and misses some. The sample has 150,000 or so clones, about nine tenths seen once. Germline CDR1 reads SEHNR; CDR2 reads FQNEAQ (reference sequence). Trimming removed 3 bases at V and 0 bases at J, with 21 bases between. The CDR3 is 19 residues long. The sequence came from a human donor with alopecia areata. This material consisted of CD8+ T cells sorted from blood, taken at week 0. The chain uses TRBV7-9 and TRBJ1-3; possibly TRBD1 for D (5 bases). The CDR3 coding sequence is TGTGCCAGCAGCTTTCCCCCCCGCCGGGACCCAAACTCTGGAAACACCATATATTTT. It yields the protein CASSFPPRRDPNSGNTIYF.